This T cell receptor (beta chain) was sequenced in a study of CD8 T cells in Susac syndrome. About the study: Patients with Susac syndrome were, at the time of blood collection, therapy-naive, maintained on corticosteroids, or maintained on intravenous immunoglobulin alone.

RNA in amounts of roughly 0.5 to 1 ug was reverse transcribed with random hexamers. TCR beta CDR3 was amplified by immunoSEQ multiplex PCR. This amplification extended across 54 Vbeta and 13 Jbeta segments. Each CDR3 protein is one row after TCRdb ran MiXCR on the immunoSEQ multiplex PCR reads. The repertoire holds 92,000 or so distinct CDR3 sequences, with roughly 96% as singletons. V lost 2 bases and J lost 3, with 16 bases in between. The CDR3 length is 16 residues. Germline values: CDR1 LGHNT, CDR2 FRNRAP. From blood CD8+ and CD4+ T cells, the TCR beta chain was sequenced. V usage is TRBV12-5 and J usage is TRBJ2-5; a possible D gene is TRBD2 (7 bases). This receptor was taken from a human donor with Susac syndrome. The sequenced sample consisted of CD8+ T cells from PBMCs. CDR3 protein: CASGLSGRGAEETQYF. CDR3 in DNA: TGTGCTAGTGGTTTGTCCGGTCGGGGGGCTGAAGAGACCCAGTACTTC.